This T cell receptor beta chain was sequenced in a study of blood T cell repertoires in COVID-19. Study overall: Both acute and convalescent COVID-19 samples were obtained from the United States, Italy and Spain. From T cells, B-cell-depleted T cells, or PBMCs came the material, which was cDNA or gDNA.

In the authors' methods: Researchers report that nucleated cell counts were estimated from reference gene primer amplification. TCRdb keeps only in-frame clones here, not all; method: immunoSEQ multiplex PCR. D and trimming come from the DNA, and the V and J calls and clone size come from that table. Here the sample spans some 150,000 clones, about 85% being singletons. CDR3 length equals 14 residues. Trimming removed 3 bases from V and 6 bases from J; junction bases left unmatched: 1. Germline CDR1 reads KGHSH; CDR2 reads LQKENI. This chain uses TRBV18 with TRBJ2-1; 11 bases fit TRBD2. The TCR was taken from a human donor in a cohort sampled during active COVID-19. Source material: peripheral blood. CDR3 region: CASSPGLAGNEQFF. CDR3 in DNA: TGTGCCAGCTCACCTGGACTAGCGGGCAATGAGCAGTTCTTC.